Reported below is one T cell receptor beta chain. No antigen is known for it. The data originate from a study of cytomegalovirus exposure and HLA in healthy donors. Study conclusions and caveats: Most TCR sequences were rare, but some public TCRs occurred in many donors. The tendency of first-cohort TCR clusters to co-occur in the 120 validation repertoires was identified by a subsequent analysis. The authors listed 150 to 200 TCR beta chains as cytomegalovirus-associated.

V was clipped by 0 bases and J by 2 bases; unmatched bases: 12. The length of the CDR3 is 18 residues. Per germline, CDR1 SGDLS and CDR2 YYNGEE. Clones were read by immunoSEQ multiplex PCR, and TCRdb kept only the in-frame ones, dropping some. The sample includes 200,000 to 250,000 clones, 90% to 95% seen only once; the top ten take about 1%. What was sequenced was PBMCs. The J gene is TRBJ2-3, the V gene TRBV9; TRBD1 aligns across 7 bases. The clonotype comes from a woman aged 18-30 years in good health and CMV-seronegative. CDR3 in amino acids: CASSVEAPGTVITDTQYF. CDR3 DNA sequence: TGTGCCAGCAGCGTAGAGGCACCCGGGACAGTTATCACAGATACGCAGTATTTT.